The T cell receptor (beta chain) described here comes from a study of blood T cell repertoires in COVID-19. Study-wide background: Acute and convalescent COVID-19 samples came from the United States, Italy and Spain. The cDNA or gDNA used as material had been derived from T cells, B-cell-depleted T cells, or PBMCs.

The germline gives CDR1 LGHDT, CDR2 YNNKEL (reference sequence). The CDR3 sequence is 14 residues long. V lost 3 bases and J 7 bases, leaving 16 bases between the germline ends. This clone is a singleton in its sample. In the authors' methods: Reference gene primer amplification gave estimated nucleated cell counts. Clones were read by immunoSEQ multiplex PCR, and TCRdb kept only the in-frame ones, dropping some. V and J calls and clone size are given by that table; D and trimming were obtained from the DNA. This sample has under 200,000 clones, with under 90% found just once. This chain links TRBV3-1 (or the pseudogene TRBV3-2) with TRBJ2-7; D gene unclear. The sample consisted of peripheral blood. The TCR comes from a woman aged 80 or over with acute or convalescent COVID-19. The CDR3 loop reads CASSQNTRKEEQYF. The CDR3 DNA reads as TGTGCCAGCAGCCAGAACACCAGAAAGGAGGAGCAGTACTTC.